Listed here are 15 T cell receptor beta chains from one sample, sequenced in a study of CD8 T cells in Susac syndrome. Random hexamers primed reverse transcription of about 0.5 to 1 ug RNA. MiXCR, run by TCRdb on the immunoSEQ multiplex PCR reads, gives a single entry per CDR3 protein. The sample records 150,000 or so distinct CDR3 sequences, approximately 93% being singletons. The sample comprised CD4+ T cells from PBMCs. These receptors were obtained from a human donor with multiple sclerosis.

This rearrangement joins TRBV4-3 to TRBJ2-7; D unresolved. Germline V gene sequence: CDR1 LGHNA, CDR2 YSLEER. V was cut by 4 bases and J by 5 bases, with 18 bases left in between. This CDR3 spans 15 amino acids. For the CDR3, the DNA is TGCGCCAGCAGCCTCGGTCGTGCAAGCGCGGACGAGCAGTACTTC. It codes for CASSLGRASADEQYF.

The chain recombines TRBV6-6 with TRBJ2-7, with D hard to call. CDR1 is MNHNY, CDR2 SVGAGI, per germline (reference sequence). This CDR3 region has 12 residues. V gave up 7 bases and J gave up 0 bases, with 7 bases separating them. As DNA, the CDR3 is TGTGCCAGCAAAAGCAACTCCTACGAGCAGTACTTC. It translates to CASKSNSYEQYF.

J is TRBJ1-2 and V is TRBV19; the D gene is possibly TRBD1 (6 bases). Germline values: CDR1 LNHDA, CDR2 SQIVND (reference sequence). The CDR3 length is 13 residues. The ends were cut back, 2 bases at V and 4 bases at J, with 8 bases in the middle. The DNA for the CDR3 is TGTGCCAGTAGTATACGGGACACCTATGGCTACACCTTC. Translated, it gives CASSIRDTYGYTF.

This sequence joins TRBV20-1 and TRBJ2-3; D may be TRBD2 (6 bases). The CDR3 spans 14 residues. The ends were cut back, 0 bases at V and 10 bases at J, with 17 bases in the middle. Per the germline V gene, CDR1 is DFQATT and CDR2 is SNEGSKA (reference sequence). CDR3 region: CSARDATAGPAQYF. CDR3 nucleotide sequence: TGCAGTGCTAGAGATGCTACTGCGGGACCAGCGCAGTATTTT.

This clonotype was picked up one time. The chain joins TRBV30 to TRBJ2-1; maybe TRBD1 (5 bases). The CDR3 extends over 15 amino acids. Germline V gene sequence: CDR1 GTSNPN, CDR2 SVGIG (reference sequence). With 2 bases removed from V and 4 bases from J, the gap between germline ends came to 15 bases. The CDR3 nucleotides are TGTGCCTGGAGTCGCCAGGGAACCCTTTACAATGAGCAGTTCTTC. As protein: CAWSRQGTLYNEQFF.

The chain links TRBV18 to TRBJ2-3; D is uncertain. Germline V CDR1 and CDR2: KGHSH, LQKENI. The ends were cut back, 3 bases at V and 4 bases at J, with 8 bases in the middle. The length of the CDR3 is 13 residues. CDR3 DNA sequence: TGTGCCAGCTCACCGTTGGTGGCAGATACGCAGTATTTT. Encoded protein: CASSPLVADTQYF.

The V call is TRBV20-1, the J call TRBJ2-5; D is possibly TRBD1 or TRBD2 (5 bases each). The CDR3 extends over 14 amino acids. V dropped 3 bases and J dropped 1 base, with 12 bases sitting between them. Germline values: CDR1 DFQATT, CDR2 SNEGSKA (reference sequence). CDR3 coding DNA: TGCAGTGCTAGTTCAACCGGGGCCCAAGAGACCCAGTACTTC. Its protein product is CSASSTGAQETQYF.

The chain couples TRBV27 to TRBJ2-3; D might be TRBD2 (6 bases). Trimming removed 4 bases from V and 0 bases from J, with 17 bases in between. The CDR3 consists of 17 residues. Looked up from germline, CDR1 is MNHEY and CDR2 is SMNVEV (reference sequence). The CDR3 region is CASSSRVSGPSTDTQYF. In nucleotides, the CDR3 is TGTGCCAGCAGTTCCCGCGTGAGCGGGCCTAGCACAGATACGCAGTATTTT.

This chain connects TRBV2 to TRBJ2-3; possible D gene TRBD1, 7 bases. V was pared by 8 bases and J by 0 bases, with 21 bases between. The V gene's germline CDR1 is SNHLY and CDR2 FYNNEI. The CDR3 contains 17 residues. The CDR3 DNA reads TGTGCCAGCCGCCATTCGTCGACAGGGAGGAGCACAGATACGCAGTATTTT. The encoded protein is CASRHSSTGRSTDTQYF.

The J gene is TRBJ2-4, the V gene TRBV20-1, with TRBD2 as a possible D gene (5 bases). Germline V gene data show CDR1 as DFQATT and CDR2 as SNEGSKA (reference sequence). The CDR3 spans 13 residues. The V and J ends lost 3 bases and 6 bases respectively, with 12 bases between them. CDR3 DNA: TGCAGTGCTAGGAATTACGGAGGAAACATTCAGTACTTC. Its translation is CSARNYGGNIQYF.

The CDR3 region is CASSSLEGAEAFF. In nucleotides, the CDR3 is TGTGCCAGCAGTTCCCTCGAGGGAGCTGAAGCTTTCTTT. V usage is TRBV6-2 or TRBV6-3 and J usage is TRBJ1-1, with D unclear. The CDR3 runs 13 residues. Germline V gene data show CDR1 as MNHEY and CDR2 as SVGEGT. V was shortened by 4 bases and J by 6 bases, with 12 bases between the two germline ends.

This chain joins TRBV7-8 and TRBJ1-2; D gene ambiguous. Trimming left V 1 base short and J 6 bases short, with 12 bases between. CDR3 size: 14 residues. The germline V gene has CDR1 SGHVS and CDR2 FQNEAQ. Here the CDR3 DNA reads TGTGCCAGCAGCTTAGGGGAGTTACGCAATGGCTACACCTTC. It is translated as CASSLGELRNGYTF.

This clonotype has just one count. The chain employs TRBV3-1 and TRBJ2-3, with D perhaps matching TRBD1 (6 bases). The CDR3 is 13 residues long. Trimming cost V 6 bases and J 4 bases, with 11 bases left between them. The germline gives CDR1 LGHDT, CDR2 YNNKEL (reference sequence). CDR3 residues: CASSLGAPDTQYF. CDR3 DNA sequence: TGTGCCAGCAGTCTGGGGGCTCCAGATACGCAGTATTTT.

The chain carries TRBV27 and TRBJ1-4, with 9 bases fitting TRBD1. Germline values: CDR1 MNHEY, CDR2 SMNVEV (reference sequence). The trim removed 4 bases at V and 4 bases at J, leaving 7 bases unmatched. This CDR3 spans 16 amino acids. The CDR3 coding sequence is TGTGCCAGCAGTTCACAGGGGGCGCGGGTTAATGAAAAACTGTTTTTT. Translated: CASSSQGARVNEKLFF.

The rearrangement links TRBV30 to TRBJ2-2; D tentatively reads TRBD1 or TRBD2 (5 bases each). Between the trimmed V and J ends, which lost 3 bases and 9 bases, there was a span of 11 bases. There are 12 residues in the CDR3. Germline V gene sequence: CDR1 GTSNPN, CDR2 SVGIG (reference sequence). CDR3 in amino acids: CAWSRGTWELFF. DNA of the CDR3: TGTGCCTGGAGCCGGGGCACTTGGGAGCTGTTTTTT.